Listed below are T cell receptor beta chains from one sample, sequenced in a study of shared clonotypes between healthy human individuals. The assay was immunoSEQ multiplex PCR, and TCRdb's table has in-frame clones only and misses some. The data contain about 2,100,000 clones, about 92% of them singletons. The material sequenced was naive CD8+ T cells from PBMCs. All receptors come from a man between 18 and 35 years old in good health. Some clones in this sample may be carry-over from other donors' samples. The CDR3 runs from the conserved cysteine through the conserved F or W. The D gene is left open where the match is weak. The size entry is marked missing in some rows and otherwise reads once, few, many or a size class.

v_call	j_call	d_call	clone_size	cdr3_aa	cdr3_nt
TRBV7-2	TRBJ2-7	TRBD2	NA	CASSLGLAVQGSYEQYF	TGTGCCAGCAGCTTAGGCCTAGCGGTACAAGGGTCCTACGAGCAGTACTTC
TRBV7-9	TRBJ2-5	NA	NA	CASSLIGIQYF	TGTGCCAGCAGCTTAATAGGGATCCAGTACTTC
TRBV11-2	TRBJ2-3	NA	NA	CASSLVALSTDTQYF	TGTGCCAGCAGCTTAGTGGCACTGAGCACAGATACGCAGTATTTT
TRBV9	TRBJ1-2	NA	NA	CASRAEYWDGYTF	TGTGCCAGCAGAGCAGAGTACTGGGATGGCTACACCTTC
TRBV25-1	TRBJ2-7	NA	NA	CASSEKAHHLYEQYF	TGTGCCAGCAGTGAAAAGGCCCACCACCTCTACGAGCAGTACTTC
TRBV7-8	TRBJ1-2	NA	NA	CASSLARVGGYTF	TGTGCCAGCAGCTTAGCCAGGGTTGGTGGCTACACCTTC
TRBV7-9	TRBJ1-1	TRBD1	few	CASSNRQGDTEAFF	TGTGCCAGCAGCAACAGACAGGGGGACACTGAAGCTTTCTTT
TRBV9	TRBJ2-7	TRBD2	NA	CASSAAGTSDYEQYF	TGTGCCAGCAGCGCAGCCGGGACTAGCGACTACGAGCAGTACTTC
TRBV4-3	TRBJ2-1	TRBD2	NA	CASSLHPVGTSINNEQFF	TGCGCCAGCAGCCTCCACCCCGTCGGGACTAGCATTAACAATGAGCAGTTCTTC
TRBV6-4	TRBJ1-1	TRBD1	few	CASRLNRGTEAFF	TGTGCCAGCAGGTTAAACAGGGGTACTGAAGCTTTCTTT
TRBV19	TRBJ2-3	TRBD1	NA	CASSILPQGLGSTDTQYF	TGTGCCAGTAGTATTTTACCACAGGGGCTAGGGAGCACAGATACGCAGTATTTT
TRBV10-3	TRBJ2-4	TRBD1	NA	CAISETLTGIAKNIQYF	TGTGCCATCTCAGAAACTTTGACAGGGATTGCCAAAAACATTCAGTACTTC
TRBV6-1	TRBJ2-7	NA	NA	CASSAADGTVYEQYF	TGTGCCAGCAGTGCCGCGGACGGTACGGTCTACGAGCAGTACTTC
TRBV19	TRBJ2-1	NA	once	CASTPFLGRVYNEQFF	TGTGCCAGTACCCCTTTTCTCGGCAGGGTATACAATGAGCAGTTCTTC
TRBV6-5	TRBJ2-7	NA	NA	CASSYSTGRTYEQYF	TGTGCCAGCAGTTATAGTACGGGCCGGACCTACGAGCAGTACTTC
TRBV27	TRBJ2-1	TRBD2	NA	CASSLSAPGGFNYNEQFF	TGTGCCAGCAGTTTATCGGCGCCGGGGGGTTTTAACTACAATGAGCAGTTCTTC
TRBV6-5	TRBJ1-1	NA	once	CASSYHNSETEAFF	TGTGCCAGCAGTTACCACAATTCGGAGACTGAAGCTTTCTTT
TRBV19	TRBJ2-7	TRBD1	NA	CASASLGTGDEQYF	TGTGCCAGTGCATCGCTCGGGACAGGGGACGAGCAGTACTTC
TRBV27	TRBJ2-2	TRBD2	once	CASSEREGWGGGELFF	TGTGCCAGCAGCGAGCGGGAGGGCTGGGGGGGCGGGGAGCTGTTTTTT
TRBV5-1	TRBJ2-3	TRBD1	NA	CASSLWGQGLTDTQYF	TGCGCCAGCAGCTTGTGGGGACAGGGCCTCACAGATACGCAGTATTTT
TRBV19	TRBJ2-1	TRBD2	NA	CASSIGAGILDYEQFF	TGTGCCAGTAGTATAGGAGCGGGAATATTGGATTATGAGCAGTTCTTC
TRBV4-3	TRBJ1-4	NA	NA	CASSRLWDKENEKLFF	TGCGCCAGCAGCCGGCTATGGGACAAGGAAAATGAAAAACTGTTTTTT
TRBV6-5	TRBJ1-2	NA	NA	CASSPMTENYGYTF	TGTGCCAGCAGCCCGATGACAGAGAACTATGGCTACACCTTC